The 27 T cell receptor beta chains below all came from one sample that was sequenced in a study of Ad26.COV2.S vaccination and SARS-CoV-2 variants. Treatment reported: roughly 19 received Ad26.COV2.S at low or high dose, single or two shots; about 5 received placebo; per-sample allocation not given. Repertoires come from day 63 after the first vaccine or placebo injection. Libraries were prepared by immunoSEQ multiplex PCR; TCRdb keeps only in-frame clonotypes and omits some of them. The table includes 300,000 to 400,000 clones, around 88% detected once. The material was peripheral blood, obtained in a trial of Ad26.COV2.S vaccine versus placebo. The receptor set was obtained from a person aged 18-60 years who received the Ad26.COV2.S COVID-19 vaccine or a placebo.

DNA for the CDR3: TGTGCCAGCAGCCAAGGCGTCCTAGCGGGGAAAGAGCAGTACTTC. This translates into CASSQGVLAGKEQYF. V gene TRBV3-1 (or the pseudogene TRBV3-2) combines with J gene TRBJ2-7; 9 bases fit TRBD2. Germline values: CDR1 LGHDT, CDR2 YNNKEL (reference sequence). Trimming cost V 1 base and J 7 bases; bases outside gene matches: 8. The CDR3 contains 15 residues.

V is TRBV6-5 and J is TRBJ2-7, with D perhaps TRBD2 (6 bases). The germline CDR1 and CDR2 sequences are MNHEY and SVGAGI. This CDR3 spans 16 amino acids. V lost 0 bases to trimming and J lost 2 bases, with 14 bases between them. The CDR3 DNA follows: TGTGCCAGCAGTTACTCCCCCGGGACTCCCACCTACGAGCAGTACTTC. Translating it yields CASSYSPGTPTYEQYF.

The V and J genes are TRBV2 and TRBJ2-1, with TRBD2 matching 8 bases. CDR3 length: 16 amino acids. Germline lookup yields CDR1 SNHLY and CDR2 FYNNEI. With 6 bases clipped from V and 0 bases from J, the junction kept 7 bases outside the gene matches. The CDR3 bases are TGTGCCAGCAGGTGGACTAGCCGGGGCTCCTACAATGAGCAGTTCTTC. This encodes CASRWTSRGSYNEQFF.

This chain connects TRBV30 to TRBJ2-7, with 7 bases identical to TRBD1. Germline trimming cut 5 bases from V and 5 bases from J; bases unmatched to any gene: 6. The CDR3 has 12 amino acids. The V gene's germline CDR1 is GTSNPN and CDR2 SVGIG (reference sequence). Here the CDR3 DNA reads TGTGCCTGGGAACAGGGGTGGGACGAGCAGTACTTC. It translates to CAWEQGWDEQYF.

This clone was seen a few times. The chain employs TRBV2 and TRBJ1-6; 8 nucleotides line up with TRBD1. The CDR3 spans 15 residues. Trimming cost V 7 bases and J 4 bases; bases outside gene matches: 6. CDR1 and CDR2 (germline): SNHLY, FYNNEI. CDR3 coding DNA: TGTGCCAGCAAAGGGACAGGCGCGTATAATTCACCCCTCCACTTT. Translating gives CASKGTGAYNSPLHF.

V is TRBV5-1 and J is TRBJ2-7, with D possibly being TRBD2 (5 bases). Trimming removed 1 base at V and 6 bases at J, with 14 bases between. The CDR3 length is 14 residues. Germline V gives CDR1 SGHRS, CDR2 YFSETQ. CDR3 DNA: TGCGCCAGCAGCTTGTCCGGGGTGGAGCGCGAGCAGTACTTC. It encodes CASSLSGVEREQYF.

This clone showed up just once. The CDR3 nucleotides are TGTGCCAGCGGCCAGAATCAGCCCCAGCATTTT. Protein sequence: CASGQNQPQHF. V usage is TRBV6-2 or TRBV6-3 and J usage is TRBJ1-5, with D unclear. The CDR3 covers 11 residues. The germline CDR1 and CDR2 sequences are MNHEY and SVGEGT. Trimming cost V 8 bases and J 4 bases, with 6 bases left between them.

This clone was recorded once. V gene TRBV7-2 combines with J gene TRBJ2-7; the D gene could be TRBD1 or TRBD2 (5 bases each). CDR1 is SGHTA, CDR2 FQGNSA, per germline. The CDR3 contains 14 residues. V dropped 5 bases and J dropped 7 bases, with 18 bases sitting between them. CDR3 nucleotide sequence: TGTGCCAGCAGCCCCGGGACGCATAAGGGGGAGCAGTACTTC. Encoded protein: CASSPGTHKGEQYF.

CDR3 coding DNA: TGTGCCAGCGGCGCTGGTATTGAGCAGTTCTTC. Translated, it gives CASGAGIEQFF. The chain is built from TRBV12-3 or TRBV12-4 and TRBJ2-1; D is undetermined. The germline V and J ends were trimmed by 8 bases and 9 bases, with 11 bases remaining between them. The CDR3 extends over 11 amino acids.

This clone was observed a few times. The genes are TRBV7-8 and TRBJ1-4, with 7 bases identical to TRBD1. The CDR3 is 13 residues long. Losses at the gene ends were 10 bases for V and 4 bases for J; bases not matched to a gene: 6. Germline V gene data show CDR1 as SGHVS and CDR2 as FQNEAQ. The CDR3 DNA reads TGTGCCAATCCGGGACAGTATAATGAAAAACTGTTTTTT. Translation gives CANPGQYNEKLFF.

The CDR3 is CATRSGLNEQFF. CDR3 nucleotides: TGTGCCACCAGGTCGGGGTTGAATGAGCAGTTCTTC. The J gene is TRBJ2-1, the V gene TRBV15, with D perhaps TRBD2 (5 bases). Germline loops: CDR1 LNHNV, CDR2 YYDKDF (reference sequence). The CDR3 has 12 amino acids. With 6 bases removed from V and 7 bases from J, the gap between germline ends came to 10 bases.

The chain carries TRBV9 and TRBJ2-5; 7 bases are shared with TRBD2. Germline assignment: CDR1 SGDLS and CDR2 YYNGEE. J gave up 2 bases and V 0 bases, and 4 bases lay outside the gene matches. The CDR3 is made up of 15 amino acids. CDR3 in amino acids: CASSVDGRKQETQYF. Here the CDR3 DNA reads TGTGCCAGCAGCGTAGACGGGAGGAAACAAGAGACCCAGTACTTC.

The V call is TRBV27, the J call TRBJ2-7; 7 bases are shared with TRBD1. Germline V lookup: CDR1 MNHEY, CDR2 SMNVEV (reference sequence). The V and J ends lost 0 bases and 2 bases, in that order; junction bases with no gene match: 7. The CDR3 contains 16 residues. The CDR3 spells CASSLSPPGTAYEQYF. The CDR3 DNA is TGTGCCAGCAGTTTATCTCCCCCCGGGACAGCCTACGAGCAGTACTTC.

CDR3 sequence (DNA): TGCGCCAGCAGCCGCGGGGGGCCTGAAAACTCTGGGGCCAACGTCCTGACTTTC. This sequence encodes CASSRGGPENSGANVLTF. The V gene is TRBV4-1, the J gene TRBJ2-6; 8 nucleotides agree with TRBD2. J gave up 0 bases and V 4 bases, and 8 bases lay outside the gene matches. CDR3 length equals 18 residues. Germline lookup yields CDR1 MGHRA and CDR2 YSYEKL.

CDR3 sequence: CASSQEAGGLTNEKLFF. The CDR3 coding sequence is TGCGCCAGCAGCCAAGAGGCAGGGGGCCTAACTAATGAAAAACTGTTTTTT. The rearrangement links TRBV4-3 to TRBJ1-4; 8 bases fit TRBD1. Per germline, CDR1 LGHNA and CDR2 YSLEER. This CDR3 contains 17 residues. V shed 0 bases, J shed 1 base, and the junction held 4 bases outside the gene matches.

In the case of this clone: Different DNA sequences within this sample yield the same CDR3. The chain links TRBV28 to TRBJ1-5; D gene unclear. V lost 2 bases to trimming and J lost 2 bases, with 10 bases between them. This CDR3 is built from 15 residues. Germline V gene sequence: CDR1 MDHEN, CDR2 SYDVKM. The CDR3 region has the DNA TGTGCCAGCAGTTTAGCCGGGTTGGGCAATCAGCCCCAGCATTTT. It encodes CASSLAGLGNQPQHF. The variable domain in full, completed from reference TRBV28 and TRBJ1-5, reads DVKVTQSSRYLVKRTGEKVFLECVQDMDHENMFWYRQDPGLGLRLIYFSYDVKMKEKGDIPEGYSVSREKKERFSLILESASTNQTSMYLCASSLAGLGNQPQHFGDGTRLSIL.

V is TRBV7-5 and J is TRBJ1-5; whether TRBD1, the table's D call, matches the DNA was not checked. TRBV7-5 is a recognized pseudogene. The CDR3 loop spans 17 amino acids. CDR3 sequence: CARSPTGTGVRGQPQHF. In DNA, the CDR3 is TGTGCCAGAAGCCCTACCGGGACAGGGGTTCGAGGGCAGCCCCAGCATTTT.

The count of this clone is one. The V and J genes are TRBV7-3 and TRBJ2-7; 8 nucleotides match TRBD1. CDR3 length: 15 residues. V lost 5 bases and J lost 1; bases outside the gene matches: 7. In germline, CDR1 is SGHTA, CDR2 FQGTGA. The CDR3 bases are TGTGCCAGCAGCGTCGACAGGGGTCCTTCCTACGAGCAGTACTTC. Encoded protein: CASSVDRGPSYEQYF.

The V and J genes are TRBV11-2 and TRBJ1-2; unclear D gene. CDR3 length equals 14 residues. Germline V gene data show CDR1 as SGHAT and CDR2 as FQNNGV. Between the trimmed V and J ends, which lost 0 bases and 2 bases, there was a span of 7 bases. The CDR3 region is CASSLDSINYGYTF. CDR3 DNA: TGTGCCAGCAGCTTAGATAGTATCAACTATGGCTACACCTTC.

In this sample, this clone turned up once. The chain couples TRBV28 to TRBJ2-5; 8 bases are a match to TRBD2. V dropped 5 bases and J dropped 2; count of bases not matched to a gene: 4. The CDR3 sequence is 14 residues long. In germline, CDR1 is MDHEN, CDR2 SYDVKM. The DNA of the CDR3 is TGTGCCAGCAGTCCAGAGCGGGGGCAAGAGACCCAGTACTTC. Translation: CASSPERGQETQYF.

This clone was counted a few times. The gene calls are TRBV7-8 and TRBJ2-7, with D unresolved. The CDR3 contains 13 residues. Trimming removed 3 bases from V and 4 bases from J, with 10 bases in between. The germline CDR1 and CDR2 sequences are SGHVS and FQNEAQ. CDR3 residues: CASSLRQNYEQYF. CDR3 nucleotides: TGTGCCAGCAGCTTGAGGCAGAATTACGAGCAGTACTTC.

V gene TRBV18 combines with J gene TRBJ2-1, with D tentatively TRBD2 (5 bases). Germline CDR1 reads KGHSH; CDR2 reads LQKENI. V lost 10 bases and J 0 bases, leaving 16 bases between the germline ends. This CDR3 has 15 residues. In DNA form, the CDR3 reads TGTGCCACCGCGTTCAATGAGGGCTCCTACAATGAGCAGTTCTTC. This codes for CATAFNEGSYNEQFF. Full variable domain (missing parts from reference TRBV18 and TRBJ2-1): NAGVMQNPRHLVRRRGQEARLRCSPMKGHSHVYWYRQLPEEGLKFMVYLQKENIIDESGMPKERFSAEFPKEGPSILRIQQVVRGDSAAYFCATAFNEGSYNEQFFGPGTRLTVL.

This rearrangement joins TRBV24-1 to TRBJ2-7, with a tentative D call TRBD1 (7 bases). The ends were cut back, 10 bases at V and 8 bases at J, with 23 bases in the middle. CDR1 is KGHDR and CDR2 is SFDVKD in the germline V gene. This CDR3 has 14 amino acids. Here the CDR3 reads CATAGGTDMIQQYF. In nucleotides, the CDR3 is TGTGCCACTGCAGGCGGGACAGATATGATCCAGCAGTACTTC.

The chain links TRBV6-1 to TRBJ1-5; unclear D gene. Germline V CDR1 and CDR2: MNHNS, SASEGT. Trimming cost V 4 bases and J 1 base, with 14 bases left between them. The CDR3 has 16 amino acids. CDR3 in amino acids: CASSALYSESNQPQHF. As DNA, the CDR3 is TGTGCCAGCAGTGCCCTTTATTCGGAGAGCAATCAGCCCCAGCATTTT.

The CDR3, as DNA: TGTGCCAGCAGCTCTAGCGGGAATACCTACGAGCAGTACTTC. Its protein product is CASSSSGNTYEQYF. V gene TRBV13 combines with J gene TRBJ2-7; 9 nucleotides align to TRBD2. The germline V gene encodes CDR1 PRHDT and CDR2 FYEKMQ (reference sequence). V dropped 4 bases and J dropped 2; count of bases not matched to a gene: 3. The CDR3 extends over 14 amino acids.

J is TRBJ2-3 and V is TRBV5-1; D might be TRBD1 (6 bases). V was cut by 5 bases and J by 2 bases, with 15 bases left in between. CDR3 length equals 15 residues. Germline CDR1 reads SGHRS; CDR2 reads YFSETQ. CDR3 residues: CASRSGAIITDTQYF. In DNA form, the CDR3 reads TGCGCCAGCAGGTCAGGGGCTATAATCACAGATACGCAGTATTTT.

The V and J genes are TRBV28 and TRBJ2-5; 8 bases map to TRBD2. Germline-derived CDR1 and CDR2 are MDHEN and SYDVKM. Unmatched junction bases numbered 9, after V lost 7 bases and J lost 2 bases. This CDR3 has 15 residues. CDR3 coding DNA: TGTGCCAGCAAGAAACTAGCGGCTTTACAAGAGACCCAGTACTTC. Translating it yields CASKKLAALQETQYF.